The clone carrying this T cell receptor (beta chain) appeared a few times. Antigen specificity is unknown. The sample is drawn from a study of cytomegalovirus exposure and HLA in healthy donors. Study findings and constraints: A few chains tied to CMV proved CMV antigen-specific in vitro.

Between the trimmed V and J ends, which lost 0 bases and 6 bases, there was a span of 9 bases. CDR1 is SGHTA and CDR2 is FQGTGA in the germline V gene. This CDR3 spans 14 amino acids. The repertoire was sequenced with immunoSEQ multiplex PCR; TCRdb's copy has only in-frame clones and lacks some. The data show around 140,000 clones, with 70% to 90% seen just once and around 10% held by the top ten. This receptor was identified in a man aged 18-30 years in good health and CMV-seropositive. Material for sequencing was PBMCs. The rearrangement links TRBV7-3 to TRBJ2-1; D ambiguous. CDR3 DNA: TGTGCCAGCAGCTTAACGCCCACGGTCAATGAGCAGTTCTTC. Translation: CASSLTPTVNEQFF.